This TCR beta chain was recovered during a study of STAT3 mutations in large granular lymphocyte leukemia. There are a few counts of this clone. The antigen remains unidentified. Sequencing used immunoSEQ multiplex PCR; TCRdb keeps in-frame clones, though not all of them. The sample has roughly 4,000 clones; about two fifths are singletons. Regarding the study as a whole: At least one immunodominant TCR beta clonotype appeared in every T-cell large granular lymphocyte leukemia patient.

The CDR3 is 14 amino acids. Germline-derived CDR1 and CDR2 are SGDLS and YYNGEE. The V segment lost 0 bases and the J segment 6 bases; nucleotides outside the gene matches: 4. The receptor's source is a man in his 60s with T-cell large granular lymphocyte leukemia. Some clones in this sample may be carry-over from other donors' samples. Input material: peripheral blood mononuclear cells. The gene calls are TRBV9 and TRBJ2-3; 7 nucleotides match TRBD2. DNA of the CDR3: TGTGCCAGCAGCGTAGGCGCGGGAGTGGATACGCAGTATTTT. Translating it yields CASSVGAGVDTQYF. Looking up the rest from reference TRBV9 and TRBJ2-3 gives the full variable domain: DSGVTQTPKHLITATGQRVTLRCSPRSGDLSVYWYQQSLDQGLQFLIQYYNGEERAKGNILERFSAQQFPDLHSELNLSSLELGDSALYFCASSVGAGVDTQYFGPGTRLTVL.